The 15 T cell receptor beta chains below all came from one sample that was sequenced in a study of human T cells and chemical hapten exposure. The time point denotes: patch test 2, 6 weeks after DPC sensitization. Stated treatment: therapeutic diphenylcyclopropenone sensitization with weekly scalp DPC. TCRdb called the RACE reads again in MiXCR, with one record for every CDR3 protein. Of 80,000 to 95,000 distinct CDR3 sequences in the sample, 11% were seen once. The sequencing used whole blood, collected in connection with sensitization to the hapten diphenylcyclopropenone (DPC). The receptors here all came from a man between 18 and 29 years old with alopecia areata. Some clones in this sample may be carry-over from other donors' samples.

This clonotype was seen a few times. The chain links TRBV7-6 to TRBJ2-3, with D unresolved. The CDR3 consists of 12 residues. V gave up 5 bases and J gave up 4 bases, with 7 bases separating them. Germline CDR1 SGHVS, CDR2 FNYEAQ. The CDR3 region has the DNA TGTGCCAGCAGCCCTAACCCAGATACGCAGTATTTT. Translating gives CASSPNPDTQYF.

Here the CDR3 reads CASSYTDGYEQYV. The CDR3 coding sequence is TGTGCCAGCAGTTACACCGACGGCTACGAGCAGTACGTC. V is TRBV6-6 and J is TRBJ2-7; D remains unclear. Per the germline V gene, CDR1 is MNHNY and CDR2 is SVGAGI (reference sequence). With 2 bases removed from V and 3 bases from J, the gap between germline ends came to 8 bases. This CDR3 comprises 13 residues.

This clonotype was observed a handful of times. The gene calls are TRBV18 and TRBJ2-7; possibly TRBD2 for D (5 bases). Germline values: CDR1 KGHSH, CDR2 LQKENI. This CDR3 region has 14 residues. V lost 2 bases, J lost 5 bases, and 13 bases lay in between. The CDR3 loop is CASSPNGERDEQYV. In DNA, the CDR3 is TGTGCCAGCTCACCAAATGGAGAGAGGGACGAGCAGTACGTC.

Ten or more counts support this clonotype. V and J are TRBV7-2 and TRBJ2-7; perhaps TRBD2 as D (6 bases). CDR1 is SGHTA, CDR2 FQGNSA, per germline. The CDR3 extends over 14 amino acids. The V gene lost 7 bases and the J gene lost 6 bases, with 19 bases spanning the gap. Here the CDR3 DNA reads TGTGCCAGCACCCCCCAGCAGGGAGGTAGCGAGCAGTACTTC. It yields the protein CASTPQQGGSEQYF.

A few counts support this clonotype. The gene calls are TRBV7-3 and TRBJ2-1; tentatively, D is TRBD1 (6 bases). The germline V gene has CDR1 SGHTA and CDR2 FQGTGA. The V end lost 5 bases, the J end lost 2 bases, and 19 bases lay between the germline ends. This CDR3 comprises 17 residues. The CDR3 sequence is CASSPQSGGGPYNEQFF. Here the CDR3 DNA reads TGTGCCAGCAGCCCCCAAAGCGGTGGGGGCCCCTACAATGAGCAGTTCTTC.

V usage is TRBV19 and J usage is TRBJ2-3; TRBD2 might be the D (5 bases). Germline CDR1 reads LNHDA; CDR2 reads SQIVND (reference sequence). V dropped 4 bases and J dropped 0 bases, with 11 bases sitting between them. The CDR3 runs 15 residues. CDR3 DNA sequence: TGTGCCAGTAGTAGCCGGACTTCTAGCACAGATACGCAGTATTTT. This gives the protein CASSSRTSSTDTQYF. Full variable domain (remainder filled in from reference TRBV19 and TRBJ2-3): DGGITQSPKYLFRKEGQNVTLSCEQNLNHDAMYWYRQDPGQGLRLIYYSQIVNDFQKGDIAEGYSVSREKKESFPLTVTSAQKNPTAFYLCASSSRTSSTDTQYFGPGTRLTVL.

This clonotype was seen at least ten times. The gene calls are TRBV28 and TRBJ1-1; TRBD1 aligns across 9 bases. V lost 8 bases and J lost 4; bases outside the gene matches: 5. Germline V gene lookup returns CDR1 MDHEN and CDR2 SYDVKM. The CDR3 loop spans 13 amino acids. The CDR3 DNA reads TGTGCCAGCCATCGGACAGGGGTCACTGAAGCTTTCTTT. Protein: CASHRTGVTEAFF.

The V call is TRBV6-5, the J call TRBJ1-5; no reliable D call. Germline lookup yields CDR1 MNHEY and CDR2 SVGAGI. CDR3 length: 14 amino acids. V gave up 6 bases and J gave up 3 bases, with 12 bases separating them. This CDR3 reads CASSPEVHNQPQHF. As DNA, the CDR3 is TGTGCCAGCAGCCCGGAAGTCCACAATCAGCCCCAGCATTTT.

The J gene is TRBJ1-2, the V gene TRBV9; D gene unclear. The CDR3 loop spans 13 amino acids. Per the germline V gene, CDR1 is SGDLS and CDR2 is YYNGEE. V lost 0 bases and J lost 9, with 12 bases in between. The CDR3 nucleotides are TGTGCCAGCAGCGTAGAGTCTGAGAGTAGCTACACCTTC. It yields the protein CASSVESESSYTF.

Ten or more counts support this clonotype. V gene TRBV7-9 combines with J gene TRBJ1-5, with D uncertain. The V gene's germline CDR1 is SEHNR and CDR2 FQNEAQ (reference sequence). V lost 8 bases and J lost 1, with 6 bases in between. This CDR3 spans 12 amino acids. CDR3 nucleotides: TGTGCCAGCTCGGAGAGCAATCAGCCCCAGCATTTT. It yields the protein CASSESNQPQHF.

The sample holds a few counts of this clonotype. V gene TRBV20-1 combines with J gene TRBJ2-7, with D tentatively TRBD2 (7 bases). The CDR3 sequence is 17 residues long. Germline lookup yields CDR1 DFQATT and CDR2 SNEGSKA (reference sequence). V lost 6 bases to trimming and J lost 2 bases, with 26 bases between them. CDR3: CSAARGGGPLSTYEQYF. The CDR3 DNA sequence: TGCAGTGCCGCCAGAGGGGGGGGGCCCCTTAGTACCTACGAGCAGTACTTC.

The chain is built from TRBV19 and TRBJ2-1; D might be TRBD1 (5 bases). Trimming pared 6 bases from V and 10 bases from J, leaving 19 bases between. Germline V gene data show CDR1 as LNHDA and CDR2 as SQIVND (reference sequence). This CDR3 comprises 14 residues. The CDR3 coding sequence is TGTGCCAGTAGCCCCTATCTAGGGGCTAGGGAGCAGTTCTTC. Its translation is CASSPYLGAREQFF. Full variable domain (rest looked up from reference TRBV19 and TRBJ2-1): DGGITQSPKYLFRKEGQNVTLSCEQNLNHDAMYWYRQDPGQGLRLIYYSQIVNDFQKGDIAEGYSVSREKKESFPLTVTSAQKNPTAFYLCASSPYLGAREQFFGPGTRLTVL.

This clonotype was observed a few times. The V gene is TRBV29-1, the J gene TRBJ2-7, with 7 nucleotides matching TRBD1. The J segment lost 0 bases and the V segment lost 1 base, leaving 6 bases of the junction unmatched. The CDR3 covers 15 residues. Germline V gene lookup returns CDR1 SQVTM and CDR2 ANQGSEA. In DNA, the CDR3 is TGCAGCGTTGAAGCCAGGGGGTCCTCCTCCTACGAGCAGTACTTC. It yields the protein CSVEARGSSSYEQYF.

Many counts were recorded for this clonotype. The chain carries TRBV29-1 and TRBJ2-7, with D possibly being TRBD1 or TRBD2 (5 bases each). Trimming took 7 bases from V and 2 from J, leaving 12 bases between them. Germline loops: CDR1 SQVTM, CDR2 ANQGSEA. The CDR3 spans 12 residues. CDR3 sequence: CSAAGRAYEQYV. CDR3 in DNA: TGCAGCGCCGCGGGCAGGGCCTACGAGCAGTACGTC.

A single count supports this clonotype. The CDR3 nucleotides are TGTGCCATCAGTGACGGCCGACCTGGCTACACCTTC. Protein: CAISDGRPGYTF. The rearrangement uses TRBV10-3 and TRBJ1-2; D ambiguous. Trimming stripped 3 bases from V and 7 bases from J, with 9 bases between. The germline CDR1 and CDR2 sequences are ENHRY and SYGVKD. The CDR3 totals 12 residues.